A selection of T cell receptor beta chains follows, all from one sample in a study of blood T cell repertoires in COVID-19. The protocol was immunoSEQ multiplex PCR, while the TCRdb copy is restricted to in-frame clones and leaves out a portion. Of under 300,000 clones in the sample, 88% were seen once. Sequencing was done on a sample of peripheral blood. These receptors were collected from a woman aged 40 to 50 who had recovered from COVID-19. The CDR3 runs from the conserved cysteine through the conserved F or W. The D gene is left open where the match is weak. Part of the rows lack a size; the others show once, few, many or a class for expanded clones.

D gene: NA
V gene: TRBV6-2/TRBV6-3
J gene: TRBJ1-6
clone size: few
CDR3 DNA: TGTGCCAGCAGTTACGACGTACAGGCTGGTTCACCCCTCCACTTT
CDR3 protein: CASSYDVQAGSPLHF

D gene: NA
V gene: TRBV6-4
J gene: TRBJ2-1
clone size: NA
CDR3 DNA: TGTGCCAGCAGCCAGGAGGACTACAATGAGCAGTTCTTC
CDR3 protein: CASSQEDYNEQFF

D gene: TRBD1
V gene: TRBV24-1
J gene: TRBJ2-6
clone size: NA
CDR3 DNA: TGTGCCACCAGTGATCCCGGGACAGGGTCTGGGGCCAACGTCCTGACTTTC
CDR3 protein: CATSDPGTGSGANVLTF

D gene: TRBD2
V gene: TRBV13
J gene: TRBJ2-4
clone size: NA
CDR3 DNA: TGTGCCAGCAGCCGCATGGGGGGGAGAACAGCCAAAAACATTCAGTACTTC
CDR3 protein: CASSRMGGRTAKNIQYF

D gene: TRBD2
V gene: TRBV5-1
J gene: TRBJ2-3
clone size: NA
CDR3 DNA: TGCGCCAGCAGCTTGGGGCTAGCGGGAGTTACAGATACGCAGTATTTT
CDR3 protein: CASSLGLAGVTDTQYF

D gene: NA
V gene: TRBV21-1
J gene: TRBJ2-1
clone size: NA
CDR3 DNA: TGTGCCAGCAGCAAAGTGGCGTTAGGAGGGAGGAGCTCCTACAATGAGCAGTTCTTC
CDR3 protein: CASSKVALGGRSSYNEQFF

D gene: TRBD1
V gene: TRBV30
J gene: TRBJ1-3
clone size: NA
CDR3 DNA: TGTGCCTGGACGACAGGGAGCTCTGGAAACACCATATATTTT
CDR3 protein: CAWTTGSSGNTIYF

D gene: NA
V gene: TRBV13
J gene: TRBJ1-1
clone size: NA
CDR3 DNA: TGTGCCAGCAGCTTAGGACAGATGAACGCTGAAGCTTTCTTT
CDR3 protein: CASSLGQMNAEAFF

D gene: NA
V gene: TRBV15
J gene: TRBJ2-3
clone size: once
CDR3 DNA: TGTGCCACTGGGCGCACAGATACGCAGTATTTT
CDR3 protein: CATGRTDTQYF

D gene: NA
V gene: TRBV30
J gene: TRBJ2-1
clone size: NA
CDR3 DNA: TGTGCCTGGAGTCTAGGGAGTGGGTTTGGAGAGCAGTTCTTC
CDR3 protein: CAWSLGSGFGEQFF

D gene: NA
V gene: TRBV6-1
J gene: TRBJ1-6
clone size: NA
CDR3 DNA: TGTGCCAGCAGTGAATGGGGGGGCCCCAATTCACCCCTCCACTTT
CDR3 protein: CASSEWGGPNSPLHF

D gene: TRBD1
V gene: TRBV29-1
J gene: TRBJ2-7
clone size: NA
CDR3 DNA: TGCAGCGTCGCCCGCCCTTTGGGGACAGGGAACCGCTACGAGCAGTACTTC
CDR3 protein: CSVARPLGTGNRYEQYF

D gene: NA
V gene: TRBV3-1/TRBV3-2
J gene: TRBJ1-4
clone size: NA
CDR3 DNA: TGTGCCAGCAGCTTTGGTGCTGGAGGGGAACTGTTTTTT
CDR3 protein: CASSFGAGGELFF

D gene: TRBD2
V gene: TRBV19
J gene: TRBJ2-5
clone size: NA
CDR3 DNA: TGTGCCAGTAGTATCGGGGGGTCCGGTGGTGAGACCCAGTACTTC
CDR3 protein: CASSIGGSGGETQYF

D gene: TRBD2
V gene: TRBV7-2
J gene: TRBJ2-5
clone size: NA
CDR3 DNA: TGTGCCAGCTCGGGGGGGGGTTCAGGAGAGACCCAGTACTTC
CDR3 protein: CASSGGGSGETQYF

D gene: NA
V gene: TRBV18
J gene: TRBJ2-5
clone size: NA
CDR3 DNA: TGTGCCAGCTCACCACTGGCCCAAGAGACCCAGTACTTC
CDR3 protein: CASSPLAQETQYF